This entry is about one T cell receptor beta chain. This record comes from a study of identical twins. TCRdb ran MiXCR on the 5' RACE reads and lists one entry per CDR3 protein. The table includes more than 400,000 distinct CDR3 sequences, around 15% detected once. The germline V gene encodes CDR1 ENHRY and CDR2 SYGVKD. CDR3 size: 16 residues. V was trimmed by 3 bases and J by 0 bases, leaving 9 bases between them. Healthy Caucasians alone served as donors. These data also featured in a second study, about yellow fever vaccine responses in identical twins.

The sequence derives from a young woman in good health. Sequencing was done on a sample of CD4+ T cells sorted from blood. The rearrangement links TRBV10-3 to TRBJ2-6; D uncertain. CDR3 nucleotides: TGTGCCATCAGTGATACGCAGAGCTCTGGGGCCAACGTCCTGACTTTC. Translated: CAISDTQSSGANVLTF.